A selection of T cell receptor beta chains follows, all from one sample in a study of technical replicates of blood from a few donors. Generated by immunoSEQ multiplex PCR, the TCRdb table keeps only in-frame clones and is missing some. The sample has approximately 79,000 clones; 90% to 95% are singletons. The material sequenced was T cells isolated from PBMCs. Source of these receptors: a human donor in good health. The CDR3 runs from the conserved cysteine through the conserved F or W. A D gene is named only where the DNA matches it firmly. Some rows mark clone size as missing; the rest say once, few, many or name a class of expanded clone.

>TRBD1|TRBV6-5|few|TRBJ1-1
CASGRQGMNTEAFF
TGTGCCAGCGGAAGACAGGGCATGAACACTGAAGCTTTCTTT
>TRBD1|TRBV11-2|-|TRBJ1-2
CASSLDPGQVYGYTF
TGTGCCAGCAGCTTAGACCCGGGACAGGTCTATGGCTACACCTTC
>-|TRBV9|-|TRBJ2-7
CASSEGQGPPSYEQYF
TGTGCCAGCAGCGAGGGGCAAGGGCCGCCCTCCTACGAGCAGTACTTC
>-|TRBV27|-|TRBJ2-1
CASAQVNEQFF
TGTGCCAGCGCCCAGGTCAATGAGCAGTTCTTC
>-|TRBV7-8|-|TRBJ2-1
CASSPPVLDEQFF
TGTGCCAGCAGCCCGCCCGTACTGGATGAGCAGTTCTTC
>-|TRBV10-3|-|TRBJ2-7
CAISGGTRLPYEQYF
TGTGCCATCAGTGGGGGGACTCGCCTGCCCTACGAGCAGTACTTC
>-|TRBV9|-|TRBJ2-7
CASSVLGSLYEGQYF
TGTGCCAGCAGCGTACTCGGGTCCCTCTACGAGGGGCAGTACTTC
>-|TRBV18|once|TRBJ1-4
CASSPGGTNEKLFF
TGTGCCAGCTCACCCGGCGGTACTAATGAAAAACTGTTTTTT
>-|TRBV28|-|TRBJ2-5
CASSWGRETQYF
TGTGCCAGCAGTTGGGGGCGGGAGACCCAGTACTTC
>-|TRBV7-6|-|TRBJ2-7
CASSLGDNSYEQYF
TGTGCCAGCAGCTTGGGTGACAACTCCTACGAGCAGTACTTC
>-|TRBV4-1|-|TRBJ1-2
CASSQEARNYGYTF
TGCGCCAGCAGCCAAGAAGCCCGTAACTATGGCTACACCTTC
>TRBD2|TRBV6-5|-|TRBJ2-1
CASSYDSGSYNEQFF
TGTGCCAGCAGTTACGATAGCGGGAGCTACAATGAGCAGTTCTTC
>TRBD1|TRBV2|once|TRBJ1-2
CASRDLDRAGYGYTF
TGTGCCAGCAGAGACTTGGACAGGGCTGGGTATGGCTACACCTTC
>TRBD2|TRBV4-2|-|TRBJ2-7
CASSQASGLTYEQYF
TGTGCCAGCAGCCAAGCTAGCGGGCTGACCTACGAGCAGTACTTC
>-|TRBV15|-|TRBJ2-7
CATSLGGNRYEQYF
TGTGCCACCAGTCTTGGCGGGAATCGCTACGAGCAGTACTTC
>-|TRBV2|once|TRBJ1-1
CASTDRDTEAFF
TGTGCCAGCACCGACCGGGACACTGAAGCTTTCTTT
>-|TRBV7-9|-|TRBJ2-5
CASSTRQGGLEETQYF
TGTGCCAGCAGCACCAGACAGGGAGGCTTGGAAGAGACCCAGTACTTC
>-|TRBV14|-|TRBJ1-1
CASSHRLTLNTEAFF
TGTGCCAGCAGCCACCGACTTACCCTGAACACTGAAGCTTTCTTT
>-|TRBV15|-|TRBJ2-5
CATSRDLTGIQETQYF
TGTGCCACCAGCAGAGATCTAACGGGTATTCAAGAGACCCAGTACTTC
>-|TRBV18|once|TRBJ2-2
CASSPPPNTGELFF
TGTGCCAGCTCACCACCTCCTAACACCGGGGAGCTGTTTTTT
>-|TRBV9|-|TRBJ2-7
CASSVASSGYEQYF
TGTGCCAGCAGCGTAGCGAGCAGCGGATACGAGCAGTACTTC
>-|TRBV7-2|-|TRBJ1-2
CASSLGGGLYGYTF
TGTGCCAGCAGCTTAGGGGGAGGTCTCTATGGCTACACCTTC
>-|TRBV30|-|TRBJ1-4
CAGQGLANEKLFF
TGTGCCGGTCAGGGTTTGGCTAATGAAAAACTGTTTTTT
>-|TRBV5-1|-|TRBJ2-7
CASSLEQGRYEQYF
TGCGCCAGCAGCTTGGAGCAGGGGCGCTACGAGCAGTACTTC
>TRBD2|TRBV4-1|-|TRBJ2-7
CASQAGGSSYEQYF
TGCGCCAGCCAAGCGGGAGGCAGCTCCTACGAGCAGTACTTC
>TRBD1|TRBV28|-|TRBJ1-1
CASSSDRADTEAFF
TGTGCCAGCAGTTCTGACAGGGCGGACACTGAAGCTTTCTTT
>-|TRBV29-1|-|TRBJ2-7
CSVEETSSYEQYF
TGCAGCGTGGAAGAAACGAGCTCCTACGAGCAGTACTTC
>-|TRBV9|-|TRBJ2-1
CASSVGFSGPYNEQFF
TGTGCCAGCAGCGTAGGTTTCAGCGGGCCCTACAATGAGCAGTTCTTC